The present T cell receptor beta chain was sequenced within a study of beta chain features in type 1 diabetes. On the study more broadly: The patients were much like the healthy donors in age, gender and cell yields. Study findings and constraints: In the patient group, naive, central memory and Treg TCRB repertoires seemed more alike than in the healthy donor group.

The investigators reverse transcribed all of the isolated RNA, so they sequenced expressed TCRB transcripts. Data came from immunoSEQ multiplex PCR; TCRdb stores just in-frame clones and leaves some out. The repertoire holds 90,000 to 110,000 clones, under 40% seen once, with about 0.07% in the top ten. Via the markers CD45RO/CCR7/CD25/CD127/CD95/CD27, stem cell-like memory, regulatory, central memory and naive CD4+ cells were sorted. This CDR3 region has 15 residues. Trimming removed 7 bases from V and 1 base from J, with 14 bases in between. CDR1 is LNHDA and CDR2 is SQIVND in the germline V gene (reference sequence). A word on this clone: Its antigen is still unknown.

Sequencing was carried out using stem cell memory CD4+ T cells from blood. The origin of this receptor is a woman younger than 30 in good health. This chain uses TRBV19 with TRBJ1-5, with D possibly TRBD1 on 6 matching bases. The CDR3 is CASNRALRSNQPQHF. The CDR3 DNA reads TGTGCCAGTAACAGGGCCCTTAGGAGCAATCAGCCCCAGCATTTT.